These T cell receptor beta chains were read from a single sample in a study of shared clonotypes between healthy human individuals. This table comes from immunoSEQ multiplex PCR, and its TCRdb copy is limited to in-frame clones, with some not included. The sample lists over a million clones; 95% to 97% were seen once. The sample taken for sequencing was naive CD4+ T cells sorted from blood. The receptors originated from a man aged 25-45 years in good health. The CDR3 runs from the conserved cysteine through the conserved F or W. The order of the fields is J gene, clone size, V gene, CDR3 protein. Size tells how often a clone was seen (once, few, many) or the class of an expanded clone, and some rows leave it out.

J: TRBJ2-5
size: NA
V: TRBV5-1
CDR3: CASSSTPEETQYF

J: TRBJ1-1
size: NA
V: TRBV27
CDR3: CASSSRTGWMDTEAFF

J: TRBJ2-2
size: NA
V: TRBV9
CDR3: CASSVDPLGTNTGELFF

J: TRBJ1-5
size: NA
V: TRBV7-9
CDR3: CASSLADGSQPQHF

J: TRBJ1-1
size: NA
V: TRBV4-3
CDR3: CASSQDRVREEAFF

J: TRBJ1-1
size: NA
V: TRBV14
CDR3: CASSQERGGEAFF

J: TRBJ2-2
size: NA
V: TRBV19
CDR3: CASSSPTGTNTGELFF

J: TRBJ1-1
size: NA
V: TRBV18
CDR3: CASSPEEGAKAFF

J: TRBJ2-3
size: NA
V: TRBV5-1
CDR3: CASSLGQRVSSDTQYF

J: TRBJ2-7
size: NA
V: TRBV10-3
CDR3: CAISESRGQYF

J: TRBJ2-5
size: NA
V: TRBV20-1
CDR3: CSAKSQETQYF

J: TRBJ1-1
size: NA
V: TRBV18
CDR3: CASSPPSPNTEAFF

J: TRBJ2-3
size: NA
V: TRBV19
CDR3: CASRRTDTDTQYF

J: TRBJ1-2
size: NA
V: TRBV5-4
CDR3: CASSLDRVGYTF

J: TRBJ2-1
size: NA
V: TRBV7-8
CDR3: CASSRPSRNSYNEQFF

J: TRBJ1-5
size: once
V: TRBV5-5
CDR3: CASSWDPTRGLKKPQHF

J: TRBJ2-2
size: NA
V: TRBV11-2
CDR3: CASSSPTSSGELFF

J: TRBJ2-5
size: NA
V: TRBV11-2
CDR3: CASSVNRGGRETQYF

J: TRBJ2-7
size: NA
V: TRBV15
CDR3: CATSRGMTSSNSYEQYF

J: TRBJ2-3
size: NA
V: TRBV6-4
CDR3: CASSEARTSGSTDTQYF

J: TRBJ2-5
size: NA
V: TRBV29-1
CDR3: CSVWLHNEETQYF

J: TRBJ1-5
size: once
V: TRBV2
CDR3: CASTSAGGGQPQHF

J: TRBJ1-4
size: NA
V: TRBV14
CDR3: CASSQLGNEKLFF

J: TRBJ2-7
size: NA
V: TRBV28
CDR3: CASMGRYEQYF

J: TRBJ2-3
size: NA
V: TRBV28
CDR3: CASSLVTDTQYF

J: TRBJ2-5
size: NA
V: TRBV7-9
CDR3: CASSLVSGQETQYF

J: TRBJ2-6
size: NA
V: TRBV6-4
CDR3: CASSFGQASSGANVLTF

J: TRBJ2-7
size: once
V: TRBV7-8
CDR3: CASSLAHREQYF

J: TRBJ1-1
size: NA
V: TRBV6-1
CDR3: CASSEAAGVATEAFF

J: TRBJ2-1
size: once
V: TRBV5-1
CDR3: CASSVPTSGEGNEQFF

J: TRBJ2-2
size: NA
V: TRBV27
CDR3: CASSLRVLNTGELFF

J: TRBJ2-7
size: NA
V: TRBV27
CDR3: CASSKVGTGDYEQYF

J: TRBJ1-1
size: NA
V: TRBV28
CDR3: CASRSGQGIRYTEAFF

J: TRBJ1-1
size: NA
V: TRBV6-1
CDR3: CASTWGSMNTEAFF

J: TRBJ2-5
size: NA
V: TRBV27
CDR3: CASSFRGETQYF

J: TRBJ1-5
size: NA
V: TRBV9
CDR3: CASSVRGDNQPQHF

J: TRBJ2-3
size: NA
V: TRBV5-1
CDR3: CASSLLGKSTDTQYF